This T cell receptor beta chain was retrieved from a study of cytomegalovirus exposure and HLA in healthy donors. The V and J ends lost 5 bases and 3 bases, in that order; junction bases with no gene match: 9. This CDR3 is built from 16 residues. Germline values: CDR1 SGHTA, CDR2 FQGNSA. The PCR employed 60 Vbeta primers together with 13 Jbeta primers. Produced via immunoSEQ multiplex PCR; TCRdb's table is partial and in-frame only. The repertoire has about 150,000 clones, approximately 79% of them found once; the top ten carry about 7.1%. The receptor's source is a woman between 50 and 59 years old in good health and CMV-seropositive. The sequencing sample was made of PBMCs. The V call is TRBV7-2, the J call TRBJ2-1, with TRBD1 matching over 8 bases. The CDR3 here is CASSLSAGTGYNEQFF. The CDR3 DNA reads TGTGCCAGCAGCCTCTCAGCCGGGACAGGCTACAATGAGCAGTTCTTC.